The 6 T cell receptor beta chains below all came from one sample that was sequenced in a study of T-cell memory formation after mild COVID-19. TCRdb passed the 5' RACE reads through MiXCR, listing each CDR3 protein once. Seen here are under 300,000 distinct CDR3 sequences, approximately 19% observed once, and the top ten hold 23%. Specimen: PBMCs or a T cell subset sorted from them (not recorded which). All receptors come from a man aged 18-30 years who had mild COVID-19 (a few samples of this study predate the infection). Cell type and time point are not known.

The sample holds a few counts of this clonotype. V and J are TRBV6-5 and TRBJ2-7; maybe TRBD1 (6 bases). The germline gives CDR1 MNHEY, CDR2 SVGAGI. Trimming shortened V by 0 bases and J by 7 bases, and 13 bases separated the two germline ends. CDR3 length: 14 residues. DNA of the CDR3: TGTGCCAGCAGTTACTCGATGGGGGCGAGGGAGCAGTACTTC. Translation: CASSYSMGAREQYF.

This clonotype was detected only a few times. The V gene is TRBV12-3 or TRBV12-4, the J gene TRBJ1-5; maybe TRBD1 (6 bases). Trimming stripped 3 bases from V and 6 bases from J, with 18 bases between. The CDR3 consists of 16 residues. CDR3 protein: CASSLLRGAWVQPQHF. The CDR3 coding sequence is TGTGCCAGCAGTTTGCTACGGGGGGCTTGGGTTCAGCCCCAGCATTTT.

The chain employs TRBV5-6 and TRBJ1-3; D call uncertain. The CDR3 is 14 amino acids. Germline V gives CDR1 SGHDT, CDR2 YYEEEE. Trimming took 4 bases from V and 4 from J, leaving 12 bases between them. In nucleotides, the CDR3 is TGTGCCAGCAGCGCAACTGACGGAGGAAACACCATATATTTT. Its protein product is CASSATDGGNTIYF.

CDR3 coding DNA: TGCAGTGCTAAAAAGACAGGGGTCATGGGAGATACGCAGTATTTT. This translates into CSAKKTGVMGDTQYF. The chain links TRBV20-1 to TRBJ2-3, with TRBD1 matching 8 bases. The germline V gene has CDR1 DFQATT and CDR2 SNEGSKA (reference sequence). With 4 bases clipped from V and 5 bases from J, the junction kept 11 bases outside the gene matches. The CDR3 consists of 15 residues.

This clonotype was seen more than once but under ten times. CDR3 region: CASRRTGHYEQYF. The CDR3 bases are TGTGCCAGCCGACGGACAGGACACTACGAGCAGTACTTC. The J gene is TRBJ2-7, the V gene TRBV6-5; TRBD1 aligns across 7 bases. There are 13 residues in the CDR3. Germline CDR1 reads MNHEY; CDR2 reads SVGAGI. The V gene end was trimmed by 8 bases and the J gene end by 3 bases; junction bases not matched to a gene: 7.

This clonotype turned up a few times. The J gene is TRBJ1-4, the V gene TRBV9; a possible D gene is TRBD1 (5 bases). The CDR3 contains 13 residues. CDR1 and CDR2 (germline): SGDLS, YYNGEE. V lost 5 bases and J 7 bases, leaving 12 bases between the germline ends. The CDR3 region is CASSQDQGEKLFF. Here the CDR3 DNA reads TGTGCCAGCAGTCAAGACCAGGGTGAAAAACTGTTTTTT.